This T cell receptor (beta chain) was sequenced in a study of blood T cell repertoires in COVID-19. Data came from immunoSEQ multiplex PCR; TCRdb stores just in-frame clones and leaves some out. The sample comprises around 250,000 clones, about 83% of which are singletons, and 2% to 2.5% rests with the top ten. The CDR3 is 14 amino acids. From germline, CDR1 is PRHDT and CDR2 FYEKMQ (reference sequence). V trimming: 3 bases; J trimming: 6 bases; junction bases outside the gene matches: 8. Clinical history as reported by participants underpinned cohort assignment. The sequence derives from a woman in her forties or fifties who had recovered from COVID-19. The chain links TRBV13 to TRBJ2-7, with TRBD1 identical over 7 bases. Specimen: PBMCs or T cells enriched from blood (not recorded which). The CDR3 DNA reads TGTGCCAGCAGCTTTACAGGGGCCCTCGGCGAGCAGTACTTC. Its protein product is CASSFTGALGEQYF.